These 24 T cell receptor beta chains were all obtained from the same sample, sequenced in a study of identical twins (dated by TCRdb to about 2016). The library was made by 5' RACE. Instrument used: Illumina HiSeq 2000. The public reads were reprocessed in TCRdb via fastp at Q25 and MiXCR, keeping in-frame beta chains. Identical CDR3 proteins give one entry, which carries the most common genes and DNA. A total of 500,000 to 650,000 distinct CDR3 sequences appear in this sample, about 7.1% of them only once. Of the sample, 1.6% is held by the ten largest clones. These sequences were also reported in another study, on yellow fever vaccine responses in identical twins.

The specimen was PBMCs. The receptors shown here come from a young woman in good health.

CDR3 sequence: CASSINRAVDYTF. CDR3 DNA sequence: TGTGCCAGCAGCATTAACCGGGCCGTGGACTACACCTTC. The rearrangement links TRBV5-4 to TRBJ1-2; D is ambiguous. The V end lost 4 bases, the J end lost 10 bases, and 17 bases lay between the germline ends. The CDR3 has 13 amino acids. Germline V CDR1 and CDR2: SGHNT, YYREEE (reference sequence). The full variable domain, with the rest looked up from reference TRBV5-4 and TRBJ1-2, is ETGVTQSPTHLIKTRGQQVTLRCSSQSGHNTVSWYQQALGQGPQFIFQYYREEENGRGNFPPRFSGLQFPNYSSELNVNALELDDSALYLCASSINRAVDYTFGSGTRLTVV.

This clonotype has a handful of counts. J is TRBJ2-7 and V is TRBV14, with D hard to call. The CDR3 is 17 residues long. V lost 4 bases to trimming and J lost 4 bases, with 23 bases between them. Per germline, CDR1 SGHDN and CDR2 FVKESK. CDR3 amino acids: CASSRKLATGRSYEQYF. The CDR3 coding sequence is TGTGCCAGCAGCCGCAAACTTGCAACCGGACGTTCTTACGAGCAGTACTTC.

For the CDR3, the DNA is TGCAGTGCCCAAGGACCCGGCACAGATACGCAGTATTTT. Translating it yields CSAQGPGTDTQYF. V and J are TRBV20-1 and TRBJ2-3; the D is unclear. The CDR3 has 13 residues. Germline CDR1 is DFQATT and CDR2 is SNEGSKA (reference sequence). Trimming took off 6 bases at V and 1 base at J, with 11 bases between the two ends.

The chain has TRBV25-1 and TRBJ2-3; 9 nucleotides match TRBD2. The germline V gene has CDR1 MGHDK and CDR2 SYGVNS. V lost 8 bases to trimming and J lost 0 bases; unmatched junction nucleotides: 3. This CDR3 is built from 14 residues. CDR3 sequence (DNA): TGTGCCAGCGGGGGGACTAGCAGCACAGATACGCAGTATTTT. Its translation is CASGGTSSTDTQYF. The full variable domain, in which reference TRBV25-1 and TRBJ2-3 provide the parts outside the CDR3, is EADIYQTPRYLVIGTGKKITLECSQTMGHDKMYWYQQDPGMELHLIHYSYGVNSTEKGDLSSESTVSRIRTEHFPLTLESARPSHTSQYLCASGGTSSTDTQYFGPGTRLTVL.

This clonotype was seen a handful of times. This chain links TRBV15 with TRBJ2-3; TRBD1 is a possible D gene (5 bases). The CDR3 loop spans 15 amino acids. Trimming removed 1 base from V and 3 bases from J, with 11 bases in between. The germline V gene encodes CDR1 LNHNV and CDR2 YYDKDF (reference sequence). As DNA, the CDR3 is TGTGCCACCAGCAGAGGAAGGACACAGACAGATACGCAGTATTTT. This sequence encodes CATSRGRTQTDTQYF.

This clonotype has only a few counts. The V gene is TRBV6-5, the J gene TRBJ1-1; TRBD1 is a possible D gene (5 bases). There are 13 residues in the CDR3. The germline V and J ends were trimmed by 3 bases and 5 bases, with 10 bases remaining between them. Per germline, CDR1 MNHEY and CDR2 SVGAGI. CDR3 sequence reads: CASSYPRATEAFF. DNA of the CDR3: TGTGCCAGCAGTTATCCCAGGGCAACTGAAGCTTTCTTT.

The table lists this clonotype with many counts. The V and J genes are TRBV18 and TRBJ1-1; D unresolved. Germline CDR1 and CDR2: KGHSH and LQKENI. The CDR3 has 13 amino acids. Trimming removed 3 bases from V and 5 bases from J, with 10 bases in between. CDR3 sequence reads: CASSPPSVTEAFF. The CDR3 nucleotides are TGTGCCAGCTCACCTCCCTCGGTGACTGAAGCTTTCTTT. Complete variable domain (other parts from reference TRBV18 and TRBJ1-1): NAGVMQNPRHLVRRRGQEARLRCSPMKGHSHVYWYRQLPEEGLKFMVYLQKENIIDESGMPKERFSAEFPKEGPSILRIQQVVRGDSAAYFCASSPPSVTEAFFGQGTRLTVV.

This clonotype was counted at least ten times. The rearrangement joins TRBV5-1 to TRBJ2-7, with D possibly matching TRBD1 (5 bases). The V end lost 0 bases, the J end lost 6 bases, and 10 bases lay between the germline ends. The CDR3 totals 13 residues. Germline V CDR1 and CDR2: SGHRS, YFSETQ. CDR3 nucleotides: TGCGCCAGCAGCTTGGCCGCAACAGGCGAGCAGTACTTC. Its protein is CASSLAATGEQYF.

The V gene is TRBV15, the J gene TRBJ2-1, with TRBD2 matching 9 bases. CDR3 length: 18 amino acids. J lost 2 bases, V lost 1 base, and 9 bases had no gene match. CDR1 and CDR2 (germline): LNHNV, YYDKDF (reference sequence). The CDR3 loop reads CATSRVHKVAGAYNEQFF. The CDR3 region has the DNA TGTGCCACCAGCAGAGTCCACAAGGTAGCGGGAGCCTACAATGAGCAGTTCTTC.

The chain recombines TRBV20-1 with TRBJ2-4; TRBD1 is a possible D gene (6 bases). The CDR3 runs to 15 residues. Germline V lookup: CDR1 DFQATT, CDR2 SNEGSKA (reference sequence). With 1 base removed from V and 0 bases from J, the gap between germline ends came to 10 bases. For the CDR3, the DNA is TGCAGTGCTAGAGGGGGGCCTCTAGCCAAAAACATTCAGTACTTC. This translates into CSARGGPLAKNIQYF.

This clonotype was seen repeatedly, ten times or more. The rearrangement joins TRBV5-1 to TRBJ2-1; 7 bases match TRBD2. From germline, CDR1 is SGHRS and CDR2 YFSETQ. CDR3 length: 15 residues. Losses at the gene ends were 2 bases for V and 5 bases for J; bases not matched to a gene: 7. The CDR3 DNA is TGCGCCAGCAGCTTTTTGTGGGAGGGCCACAATGAGCAGTTCTTC. It translates to CASSFLWEGHNEQFF. The complete variable domain, with remaining parts taken from reference TRBV5-1 and TRBJ2-1, reads KAGVTQTPRYLIKTRGQQVTLSCSPISGHRSVSWYQQTPGQGLQFLFEYFSETQRNKGNFPGRFSGRQFSNSRSEMNVSTLELGDSALYLCASSFLWEGHNEQFFGPGTRLTVL.

Only a few counts were recorded for this clonotype. The V and J genes are TRBV5-6 and TRBJ1-2, with D possibly being TRBD1 (6 bases). CDR3 length: 15 residues. Trimming pared 4 bases from V and 8 bases from J, leaving 21 bases between. The V gene's germline CDR1 is SGHDT and CDR2 YYEEEE. CDR3: CASSPWGSYRDGYTF. For the CDR3, the DNA is TGTGCCAGCAGCCCCTGGGGCTCTTACAGGGACGGCTACACCTTC.

Ten or more counts support this clonotype. J is TRBJ1-2 and V is TRBV20-1, with D uncertain. Germline V CDR1 and CDR2: DFQATT, SNEGSKA (reference sequence). Trimming shortened V by 5 bases and J by 2 bases, and 12 bases separated the two germline ends. The CDR3 extends over 13 amino acids. CDR3 region: CSAGPIANYGYTF. Written as DNA, the CDR3 is TGCAGTGCTGGACCGATTGCAAACTATGGCTACACCTTC.

This clonotype was counted ten times or more. The rearrangement uses TRBV7-9 and TRBJ2-7, with D hard to call. This CDR3 contains 13 residues. Trimming stripped 1 base from V and 3 bases from J, with 7 bases between. Looked up from germline, CDR1 is SEHNR and CDR2 is FQNEAQ (reference sequence). The CDR3 here is CASSLGPDYEQYF. CDR3 bases: TGTGCCAGCAGCTTAGGCCCCGACTACGAGCAGTACTTC.

This clonotype was observed a few times. The V call is TRBV7-6, the J call TRBJ1-6; 7 nucleotides align to TRBD1. The germline CDR1 and CDR2 sequences are SGHVS and FNYEAQ. The ends lost 5 bases at V and 10 bases at J; junction bases unmatched: 11. The CDR3 consists of 15 residues. The CDR3 DNA reads as TGTGCCAGCAGCCCGAGTACAGGGGTGGGGTCACCCCTCCACTTT. Translation gives CASSPSTGVGSPLHF.

This clonotype was detected ten times or more. This chain connects TRBV20-1 to TRBJ2-5; D possibly corresponds to TRBD2 (6 bases). There are 13 residues in the CDR3. The germline gives CDR1 DFQATT, CDR2 SNEGSKA (reference sequence). Trimming cost V 7 bases and J 2 bases, with 14 bases left between them. CDR3 amino acids: CSGEASDQETQYF. DNA of the CDR3: TGCAGTGGCGAGGCTAGCGATCAAGAGACCCAGTACTTC.

This clonotype was counted ten times or more. V gene TRBV12-3 or TRBV12-4 combines with J gene TRBJ1-2; TRBD1 agrees at 10 bases. V was pared by 5 bases and J by 8 bases, with 8 bases of the junction left unmatched. The CDR3 is made up of 14 amino acids. CDR3 bases: TGTGCCAGCAGTATAGACAGGGGGCGCAGGGGCTACACCTTC. Translated, it gives CASSIDRGRRGYTF.

As to this clonotype: The junction departs from the called germline gene at one end, perhaps through a read error. In DNA form, the CDR3 reads TGCGCCAGCAACCAAGCAAACGTGGGAGGCCCCTACGAGCAGTACTTC. It yields the protein CASNQANVGGPYEQYF. V is TRBV4-1 and J is TRBJ2-7, with D possibly being TRBD2 (6 bases). The length of the CDR3 is 16 residues. Germline V CDR1 and CDR2: MGHRA, YSYEKL.

This clonotype was counted a few times. This chain uses TRBV5-1 with TRBJ2-2; 8 bases are shared with TRBD2. The CDR3 is made up of 17 amino acids. Losses at the gene ends were 4 bases for V and 7 bases for J; bases not matched to a gene: 15. Germline CDR1 SGHRS, CDR2 YFSETQ. The CDR3 DNA reads TGCGCCAGCAGCCCCCGATCATCGGGAGGGCCAGACGGGGAGCTGTTTTTT. This codes for CASSPRSSGGPDGELFF.

This clonotype was recorded a few times. The chain couples TRBV4-1 to TRBJ2-2; 10 positions agree with TRBD2. After removal of 4 bases from V and 6 bases from J, the junction contained 5 bases not matched to a gene. The CDR3 runs to 15 residues. CDR1 is MGHRA, CDR2 YSYEKL, per germline. This CDR3 reads CASSLSGGAAGELFF. In DNA form, the CDR3 reads TGCGCCAGCAGCCTAAGCGGGGGGGCCGCCGGGGAGCTGTTTTTT.

This clonotype was found a few times. The chain links TRBV4-1 to TRBJ1-1, with a tentative D call TRBD1 (6 bases). The germline V and J ends were trimmed by 0 bases and 4 bases, with 12 bases remaining between them. Germline CDR1 is MGHRA and CDR2 is YSYEKL. The CDR3 consists of 15 residues. CDR3 bases: TGCGCCAGCAGCCAAGATCAAGGACAGCTCACTGAAGCTTTCTTT. It encodes CASSQDQGQLTEAFF.

The rearrangement joins TRBV5-1 to TRBJ2-1; TRBD2 agrees at 8 bases. V lost 3 bases and J lost 2; bases outside the gene matches: 7. In germline, CDR1 is SGHRS, CDR2 YFSETQ. This CDR3 region has 16 residues. The CDR3 here is CASSSDAREAYNEQFF. CDR3 coding DNA: TGCGCCAGCAGCTCCGACGCGCGGGAGGCCTACAATGAGCAGTTCTTC.

This clonotype came up a few times. This chain uses TRBV5-1 with TRBJ2-3; TRBD2 matches 8 bases. CDR1 and CDR2 from the germline V gene are SGHRS and YFSETQ. The trim removed 4 bases at V and 2 bases at J, leaving 9 bases unmatched. The CDR3 is 16 amino acids. CDR3: CASSLRPAGVTDTQYF. The CDR3 coding sequence is TGCGCCAGCAGCCTCCGTCCAGCGGGGGTCACAGATACGCAGTATTTT.

This chain joins TRBV6-4 and TRBJ2-3; 11 nucleotides line up with TRBD2. Unmatched junction bases numbered 8, after V lost 6 bases and J lost 3 bases. The CDR3 extends over 16 amino acids. CDR1 MRHNA and CDR2 SNTAGT come from the germline V gene. The CDR3 sequence: CASSEFGTSGTDTQYF. Written as DNA, the CDR3 is TGTGCCAGCAGCGAGTTCGGGACTAGCGGTACAGATACGCAGTATTTT.